This is a list of T cell receptor beta chains from one sample in a study of identical twins. One entry per CDR3 protein results from TCRdb running MiXCR on the 5' RACE reads. The sample records 400,000 to 550,000 distinct CDR3 sequences, around 20% being singletons. In addition, the sample was reused for a study of T cells expressing NK-cell markers.

The material sequenced was CD4+ T cells sorted from blood. These receptors came from a woman under 30 in good health. Both conserved end residues are part of each CDR3. A D gene is named only where the DNA matches it firmly. Rows may omit the clone size; those that give it use once, few, many or a size class.

>TRBV9|NA|TRBJ1-2|NA
TGTGCCAGCAGCGTAGTAGCGGTCCACCCCTCGGGCTACACCTTC
CASSVVAVHPSGYTF
>TRBV3-1|NA|TRBJ1-1|few
TGTGCCAGGGGAGGGCGGTTTGGGTGGACTGAAGCTTTCTTT
CARGGRFGWTEAFF
>TRBV12-3/TRBV12-4|NA|TRBJ1-1|few
TGTGCCAGCAGTTCTATAGCCGTGTCGGAAGCTTTCTTT
CASSSIAVSEAFF
>TRBV11-2|NA|TRBJ2-3|few
TGTGCCAGCAGTCACGACAGGATTGAGTATTTT
CASSHDRIEYF
>TRBV20-1|NA|TRBJ2-2|few
TGCAGTGCCGGAAATACGAACACCGGGGAGCTGTTTTTT
CSAGNTNTGELFF
>TRBV7-9|NA|TRBJ2-1|NA
TGTGCCAGCAGCGACCTCGTCGCGTCAGGAAAGGACAATGAGCAGTTCTTC
CASSDLVASGKDNEQFF
>TRBV5-8|NA|TRBJ1-2|few
TGTGCCAGCAGCGACGGATTCGGCTCTGGCTACACCTTC
CASSDGFGSGYTF
>TRBV20-1|TRBD2|TRBJ2-5|NA
TGCAGTGCTAGAAAGGCGGGGGGAATCAAAGAGACCCAGTACTTC
CSARKAGGIKETQYF
>TRBV5-5|NA|TRBJ1-1|NA
TGTGCCAGCAGCTACTGGACAGAGAACACTGAAGCTTTCTTT
CASSYWTENTEAFF
>TRBV11-3|TRBD2|TRBJ2-3|once
TGTGCCAGCAGCCCACGACTAGCGGGGGGTTGGGATACGCAGTATTTT
CASSPRLAGGWDTQYF
>TRBV6-1|NA|TRBJ2-5|NA
TGTGCCAGCAGCGCCGCTAGGGGAGAGACCCAGTACTTC
CASSAARGETQYF
>TRBV3-1|NA|TRBJ1-3|NA
TGTGCCAGCAGCCAAGGGGCTGGAAACACCATATATTTT
CASSQGAGNTIYF
>TRBV12-3/TRBV12-4|TRBD2|TRBJ2-3|few
TGTGCCAGCAGTTCCTTTAGCGGGAGGGTGGATACGCAGTATTTT
CASSSFSGRVDTQYF
>TRBV20-1|TRBD2|TRBJ2-1|NA
TGCAGTGCTAGTGGGCTAGCGGGAGGGGGTGAGCAGTTCTTC
CSASGLAGGGEQFF
>TRBV7-2|NA|TRBJ1-1|NA
TGTGCCAGCAGCTTAGTATCGACAGGCGGGTTCACTGAAGCTTTCTTT
CASSLVSTGGFTEAFF
>TRBV9|TRBD2|TRBJ2-2|NA
TGTGCCAGCAGCGTTGGCGGGAGGAACACCGGGGAGCTGTTTTTT
CASSVGGRNTGELFF
>TRBV12-3/TRBV12-4|NA|TRBJ1-3|few
TGTGCCAGCAGGTCGATGATTGCTTCTGGAAACACCATATATTTT
CASRSMIASGNTIYF
>TRBV12-5|NA|TRBJ2-7|NA
TGTGCTAGTGCCTTGGGGGTGGTTAGCGACGAGCAGTACTTC
CASALGVVSDEQYF
>TRBV24-1|NA|TRBJ2-2|NA
TGTGCCACCAGTGATTTTGTCACCGGGGAGCTGTTTTTT
CATSDFVTGELFF
>TRBV7-2|NA|TRBJ2-3|few
TGTGCCAGCAGCCCTCGACTATTGACAGATACGCAGTATTTT
CASSPRLLTDTQYF
>TRBV7-9|TRBD1|TRBJ1-2|few
TGTGCCAGCAGCTGGGGGGACAGAAATAACTATGGCTACACCTTC
CASSWGDRNNYGYTF
>TRBV29-1|NA|TRBJ1-2|many
TGCAGCGTTGGTCAGGGAAATGGCTACACCTTC
CSVGQGNGYTF
>TRBV10-3|NA|TRBJ2-5|few
TGTGCCATCAGCGGGGTAGCGTACCAAGAGATCCAGTACTTC
CAISGVAYQEIQYF
>TRBV7-9|TRBD2|TRBJ2-3|NA
TGTGCCAGCAGCGCCCCTAGCGGGAGGGCCATAGATACGCAGTATTTT
CASSAPSGRAIDTQYF
>TRBV20-1|NA|TRBJ2-1|few
TGCAGTGCTAGATTGCCAGGATCCTACAATGAGCAGTTCTTC
CSARLPGSYNEQFF
>TRBV7-7|NA|TRBJ1-1|once
TGTGCTAGCAGCCCCATCGGACCGCCCCGTGACACTGAAGCTTTCTTT
CASSPIGPPRDTEAFF
>TRBV4-3|NA|TRBJ1-4|NA
TGCGCCAGCAGCCTGCAAAGATCGAGAGATGAAAAACTGTTTTTT
CASSLQRSRDEKLFF
>TRBV24-1|NA|TRBJ2-3|once
TGTGCCACCAGTGACCAGCCAGAACACATCTCAGATACGCAGTATTTT
CATSDQPEHISDTQYF
>TRBV7-2|NA|TRBJ2-7|NA
TGTGCCAGCAGCACCGGGGCCTTTAGGGCATCCTACGAGCAGTACTTC
CASSTGAFRASYEQYF
>TRBV6-1|TRBD1|TRBJ2-5|few
TGTGCCAGCACTAGACGGGGACAGCCCCAAGAGACCCAGTACTTC
CASTRRGQPQETQYF
>TRBV5-4|NA|TRBJ1-1|NA
TGTGCCTACAAGCCGGCAGCTTCCAGCACTGAAGCTTTCTTT
CAYKPAASSTEAFF
>TRBV18|NA|TRBJ1-2|few
TGTGCCAGCTCACCGAGGGACTCGGGACATGGCTACACCTTC
CASSPRDSGHGYTF
>TRBV10-3|TRBD2|TRBJ2-7|few
TGTGCCATCGGATCTAGCGGCGCCTACGAGCAGTACTTC
CAIGSSGAYEQYF
>TRBV5-1|TRBD2|TRBJ2-1|few
TGCGCCAGCAGCTTCCAGGGACTAGTTTGGGATGAGCAGTTCTTC
CASSFQGLVWDEQFF
>TRBV6-5|TRBD1|TRBJ2-7|few
TGTGCCAGCAGTTCAGGACAGGTCCCCTACGAGCAGTACTTC
CASSSGQVPYEQYF
>TRBV25-1|NA|TRBJ2-3|few
TGTGCCAGCAGTCAGGGGGCTAGCGGGAACACAGATACGCAGTATTTT
CASSQGASGNTDTQYF
>TRBV7-8|NA|TRBJ2-1|NA
TGTGCCAGCAGCACTGAGGCCGGGGCAAAGCAGTTCTTC
CASSTEAGAKQFF
>TRBV7-2|TRBD1|TRBJ1-5|few
TGTGCCAGCAGCTTAGCTCCCAGGGGGAGCAATCAGCCCCAGCATTTT
CASSLAPRGSNQPQHF
>TRBV6-1|NA|TRBJ2-5|NA
TGTGCCAGCAGTCATATCCGAGGCTGGGTGGGCGAGACCCAGTACTTC
CASSHIRGWVGETQYF
>TRBV6-1|TRBD1|TRBJ1-5|NA
TGTGCCAGCAGTACCACAGGGGTCAATCAGCCCCAGCATTTT
CASSTTGVNQPQHF
>TRBV7-6|NA|TRBJ2-7|NA
TGTGCCAGCAGCTTAGCGTCGAGACCGGCGCTGGACGAGCAGTACTTC
CASSLASRPALDEQYF
>TRBV11-1|TRBD2|TRBJ2-1|NA
TGTGCCAGCAGCTACCCGGGGGCGGGAGGTAGTATGAGCTCCTACAATGAGCAGTTCTTC
CASSYPGAGGSMSSYNEQFF
>TRBV20-1|NA|TRBJ1-2|few
TGCAGTGCTAAAGACGGGATCTATGGCTTCACCTTC
CSAKDGIYGFTF
>TRBV9|NA|TRBJ2-1|NA
TGTGCCAGCAGCGTCCGGCCCCACCAGGGCAATGAGCAGTTCTTC
CASSVRPHQGNEQFF
>TRBV12-3/TRBV12-4|TRBD1|TRBJ2-7|NA
TGTGCCAGCAGTTACAGGGGTCTCTACGAGCAGTACTTC
CASSYRGLYEQYF
>TRBV7-2|NA|TRBJ1-1|few
TGTGCCAGCAGCTTGTTCGCTACAGATGAAGCTTTCTTT
CASSLFATDEAFF
>TRBV10-2|NA|TRBJ2-1|NA
TGCGCCAGCAGTGAGATGGTGGGCAATTGGGTCGATGAGCAGTTCTTC
CASSEMVGNWVDEQFF
>TRBV5-6|TRBD1|TRBJ1-2|few
TGTGCCAGCAGCTTCCGGGACAGGGGGCATCATACCTTC
CASSFRDRGHHTF
>TRBV29-1|TRBD1|TRBJ2-2|few
TGCAGCGTTGAACCAGGGGGCAACACCGGGGAGCTGTTTTTT
CSVEPGGNTGELFF
>TRBV20-1|TRBD2|TRBJ2-1|NA
TGCAGTGCTCAGGGACTAGCGGGAGCCTACAATGAGCAGTTCTTC
CSAQGLAGAYNEQFF
>TRBV29-1|NA|TRBJ2-6|few
TGCAGCGTTGAAGTACGGGGGCCTGATGGCCCTGGGGCCAACGTCCTGACTTTC
CSVEVRGPDGPGANVLTF